This TCR beta chain was recorded in a study of T cell repertoires in cytomegalovirus infection. Turning to the study itself: Public TCR beta signatures indicated both CMV infection and matching HLA type.

This clonotype has only a few counts. The antigen is unknown. Trimming pared 6 bases from V and 4 bases from J, leaving 16 bases between. There are 15 residues in the CDR3. TCRdb reprocessed the reads with MiXCR, giving one entry per CDR3 protein. The sample holds around 58,000 distinct CDR3 sequences, roughly 21% seen once. Study observations and caveats: Within the response measured ex vivo, HLA-C-restricted CMV-specific TCR beta clonotypes were dominant.

This TCR derives from a human donor in good health (CMV status not recorded). Some clones in this sample may be carry-over from other donors' samples. V is TRBV12-3 or TRBV12-4 and J is TRBJ2-1; a possible D gene is TRBD1 (6 bases). The sample was CD8+ T cells from cultured PBMCs, taken from culture after CMV antigen stimulation. The CDR3 loop is CASRIKDSTYNEQFF. The CDR3 nucleotides are TGTGCCAGCAGGATAAAGGACAGTACTTACAATGAGCAGTTCTTC.